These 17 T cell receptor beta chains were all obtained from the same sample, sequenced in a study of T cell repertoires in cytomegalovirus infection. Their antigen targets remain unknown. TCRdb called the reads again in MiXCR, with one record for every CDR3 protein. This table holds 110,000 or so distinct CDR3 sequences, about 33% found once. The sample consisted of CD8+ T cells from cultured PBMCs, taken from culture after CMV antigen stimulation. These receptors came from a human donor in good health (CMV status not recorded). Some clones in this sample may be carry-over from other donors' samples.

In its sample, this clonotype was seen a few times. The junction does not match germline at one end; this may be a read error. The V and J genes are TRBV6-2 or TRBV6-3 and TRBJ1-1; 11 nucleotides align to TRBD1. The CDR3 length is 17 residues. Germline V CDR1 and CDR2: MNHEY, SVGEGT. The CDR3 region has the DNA TGTGCCAGCAGTACCTCGGACAGGGGGCCGTTGAATACTGAAGCTTTCTTT. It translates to CASSTSDRGPLNTEAFF.

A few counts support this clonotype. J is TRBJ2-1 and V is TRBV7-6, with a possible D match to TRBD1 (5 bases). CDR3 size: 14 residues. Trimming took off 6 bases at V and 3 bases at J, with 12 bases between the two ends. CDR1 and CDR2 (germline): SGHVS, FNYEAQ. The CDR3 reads CASSFSDSYNEQFF. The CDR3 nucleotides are TGTGCCAGCAGTTTTAGTGACAGCTACAATGAGCAGTTCTTC.

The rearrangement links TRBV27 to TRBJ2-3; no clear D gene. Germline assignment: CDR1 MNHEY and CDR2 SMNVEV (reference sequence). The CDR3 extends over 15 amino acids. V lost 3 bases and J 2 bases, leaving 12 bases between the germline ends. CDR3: CASSFGGGNTDTQYF. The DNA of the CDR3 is TGTGCCAGCAGTTTCGGTGGCGGTAACACAGATACGCAGTATTTT.

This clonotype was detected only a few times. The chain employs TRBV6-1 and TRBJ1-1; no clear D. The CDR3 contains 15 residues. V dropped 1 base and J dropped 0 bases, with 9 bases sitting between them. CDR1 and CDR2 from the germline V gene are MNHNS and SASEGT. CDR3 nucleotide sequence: TGTGCCAGCAGTGAAGGAGGGTACCTGAACACTGAAGCTTTCTTT. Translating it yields CASSEGGYLNTEAFF.

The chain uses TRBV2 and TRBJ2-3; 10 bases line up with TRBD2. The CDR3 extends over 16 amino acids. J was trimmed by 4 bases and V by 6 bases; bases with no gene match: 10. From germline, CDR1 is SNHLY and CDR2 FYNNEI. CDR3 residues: CASSGPSGGAADTQYF. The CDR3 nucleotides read TGTGCCAGCAGCGGCCCCAGCGGGGGGGCCGCAGATACGCAGTATTTT.

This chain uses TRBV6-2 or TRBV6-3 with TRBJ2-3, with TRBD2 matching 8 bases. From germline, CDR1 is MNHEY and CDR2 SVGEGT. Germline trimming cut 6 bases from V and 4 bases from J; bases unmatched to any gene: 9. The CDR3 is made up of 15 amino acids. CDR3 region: CASSRRAGASDTQYF. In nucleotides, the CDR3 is TGTGCCAGCAGCCGGCGAGCGGGGGCTTCAGATACGCAGTATTTT.

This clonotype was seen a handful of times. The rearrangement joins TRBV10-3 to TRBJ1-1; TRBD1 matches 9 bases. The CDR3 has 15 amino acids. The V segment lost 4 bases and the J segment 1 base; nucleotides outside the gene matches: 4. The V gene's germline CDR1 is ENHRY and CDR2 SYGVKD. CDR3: CAISGGTGRNTEAFF. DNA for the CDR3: TGTGCCATCAGTGGTGGGACAGGGAGGAACACTGAAGCTTTCTTT.

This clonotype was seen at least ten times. As DNA, the CDR3 is TGCAGTGCTAGTCCCGGGACAGGGTCAAACATTCAGTACTTC. Protein product: CSASPGTGSNIQYF. This chain links TRBV20-1 with TRBJ2-4, with 9 bases lining up with TRBD1. With 3 bases clipped from V and 6 bases from J, the junction kept 6 bases outside the gene matches. The CDR3 has 14 residues. CDR1 is DFQATT, CDR2 SNEGSKA, per germline (reference sequence).

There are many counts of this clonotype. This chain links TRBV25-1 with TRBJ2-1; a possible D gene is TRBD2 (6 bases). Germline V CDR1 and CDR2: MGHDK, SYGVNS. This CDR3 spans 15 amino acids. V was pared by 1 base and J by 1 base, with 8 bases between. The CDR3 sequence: CASSEWGVSYNEQFF. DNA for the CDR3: TGTGCCAGCAGTGAATGGGGGGTTTCCTACAATGAGCAGTTCTTC.

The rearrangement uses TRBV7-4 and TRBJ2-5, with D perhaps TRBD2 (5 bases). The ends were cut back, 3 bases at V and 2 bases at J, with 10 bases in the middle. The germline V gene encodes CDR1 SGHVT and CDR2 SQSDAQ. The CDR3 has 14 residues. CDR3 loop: CASSLDWLQETQYF. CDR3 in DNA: TGTGCCAGCAGCTTGGACTGGCTTCAAGAGACCCAGTACTTC.

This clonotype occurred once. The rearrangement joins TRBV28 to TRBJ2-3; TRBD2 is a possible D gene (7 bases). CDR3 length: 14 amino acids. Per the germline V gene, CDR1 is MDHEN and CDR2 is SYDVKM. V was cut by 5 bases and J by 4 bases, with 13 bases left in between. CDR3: CASSGRGRADTQYF. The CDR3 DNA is TGTGCCAGCAGTGGGCGGGGGCGGGCAGATACGCAGTATTTT.

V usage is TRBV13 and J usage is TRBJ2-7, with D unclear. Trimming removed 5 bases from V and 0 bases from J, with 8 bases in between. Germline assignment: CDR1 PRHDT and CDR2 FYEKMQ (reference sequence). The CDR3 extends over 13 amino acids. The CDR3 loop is CASSLQSSYEQYF. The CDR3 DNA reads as TGTGCCAGCAGCCTACAGAGCTCCTACGAGCAGTACTTC.

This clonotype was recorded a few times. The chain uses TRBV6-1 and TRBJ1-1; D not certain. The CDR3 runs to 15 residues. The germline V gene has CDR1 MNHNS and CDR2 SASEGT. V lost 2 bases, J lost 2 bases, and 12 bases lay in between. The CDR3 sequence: CASSEIRVLNTEAFF. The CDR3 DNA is TGTGCCAGCAGTGAAATCCGGGTACTTAACACTGAAGCTTTCTTT.

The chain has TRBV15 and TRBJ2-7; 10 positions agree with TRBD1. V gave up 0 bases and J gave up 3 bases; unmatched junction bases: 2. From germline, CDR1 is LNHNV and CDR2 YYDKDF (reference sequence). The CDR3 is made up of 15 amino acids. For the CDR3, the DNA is TGTGCCACCAGCAGAGAGACAGGGGGCATCTACGAGCAGTACTTC. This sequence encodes CATSRETGGIYEQYF. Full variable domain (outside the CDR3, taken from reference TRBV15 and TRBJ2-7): DAMVIQNPRYQVTQFGKPVTLSCSQTLNHNVMYWYQQKSSQAPKLLFHYYDKDFNNEADTPDNFQSRRPNTSFCFLDIRSPGLGDTAMYLCATSRETGGIYEQYFGPGTRLTVT.

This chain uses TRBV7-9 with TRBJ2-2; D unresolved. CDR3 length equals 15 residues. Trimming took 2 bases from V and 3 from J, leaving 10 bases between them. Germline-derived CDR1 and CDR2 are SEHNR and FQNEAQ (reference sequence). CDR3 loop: CASSLWGKDTGELFF. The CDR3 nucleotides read TGTGCCAGCAGCTTATGGGGAAAGGACACCGGGGAGCTGTTTTTT.

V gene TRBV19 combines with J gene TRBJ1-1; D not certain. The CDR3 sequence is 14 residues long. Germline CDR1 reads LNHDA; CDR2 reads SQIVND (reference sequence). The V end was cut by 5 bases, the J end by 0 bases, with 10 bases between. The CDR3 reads CASSDLGMNTEAFF. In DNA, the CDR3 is TGTGCCAGTAGTGATCTGGGAATGAACACTGAAGCTTTCTTT. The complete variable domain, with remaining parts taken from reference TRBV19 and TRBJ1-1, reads DGGITQSPKYLFRKEGQNVTLSCEQNLNHDAMYWYRQDPGQGLRLIYYSQIVNDFQKGDIAEGYSVSREKKESFPLTVTSAQKNPTAFYLCASSDLGMNTEAFFGQGTRLTVV.

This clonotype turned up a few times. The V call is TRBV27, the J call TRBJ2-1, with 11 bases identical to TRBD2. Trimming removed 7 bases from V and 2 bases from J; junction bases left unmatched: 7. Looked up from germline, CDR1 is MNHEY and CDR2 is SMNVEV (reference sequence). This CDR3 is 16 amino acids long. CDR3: CASKMTSGEAYNEQFF. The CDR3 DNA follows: TGTGCCAGCAAGATGACTAGCGGGGAGGCCTACAATGAGCAGTTCTTC.